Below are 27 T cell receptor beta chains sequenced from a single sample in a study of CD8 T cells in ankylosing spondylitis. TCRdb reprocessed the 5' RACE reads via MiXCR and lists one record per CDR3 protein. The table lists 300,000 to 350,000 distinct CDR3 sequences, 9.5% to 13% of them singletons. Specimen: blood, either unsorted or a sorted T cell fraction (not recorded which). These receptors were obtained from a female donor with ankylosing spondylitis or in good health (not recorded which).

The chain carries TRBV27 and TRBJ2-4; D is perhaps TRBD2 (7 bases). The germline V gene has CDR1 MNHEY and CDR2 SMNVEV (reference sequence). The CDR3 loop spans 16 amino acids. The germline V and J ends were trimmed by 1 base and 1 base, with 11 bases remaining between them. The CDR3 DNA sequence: TGTGCCAGCAGTTTATGGGGGGGGCCGGCCAAAAACATTCAGTACTTC. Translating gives CASSLWGGPAKNIQYF.

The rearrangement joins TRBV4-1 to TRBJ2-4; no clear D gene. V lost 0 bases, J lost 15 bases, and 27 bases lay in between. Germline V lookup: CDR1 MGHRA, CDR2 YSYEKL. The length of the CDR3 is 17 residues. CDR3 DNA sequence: TGCGCCAGCAGCCAAGATCCAGGCAGAGGCGACTTAGGCTTTTTGTACTTC. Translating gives CASSQDPGRGDLGFLYF.

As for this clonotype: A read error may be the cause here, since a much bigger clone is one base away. Written as DNA, the CDR3 is TGTGCCAGCAGCGAATTAGGTTTTCGGGATGAGCAGTTCTTC. Translation: CASSELGFRDEQFF. V usage is TRBV6-1 and J usage is TRBJ2-1; D is ambiguous. The length of the CDR3 is 14 residues. Germline V CDR1 and CDR2: MNHNS, SASEGT. V was cut by 6 bases and J by 8 bases, with 17 bases left in between.

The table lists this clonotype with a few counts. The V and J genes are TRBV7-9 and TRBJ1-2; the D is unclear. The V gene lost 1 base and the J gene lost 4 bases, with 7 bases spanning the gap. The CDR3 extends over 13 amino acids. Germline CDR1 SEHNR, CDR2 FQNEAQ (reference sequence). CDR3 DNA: TGTGCCAGCAGCTTAGGGAGGGTCTATGGCTACACCTTC. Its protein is CASSLGRVYGYTF. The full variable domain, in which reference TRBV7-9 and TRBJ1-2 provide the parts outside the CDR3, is DTGVSQNPRHKITKRGQNVTFRCDPISEHNRLYWYRQTLGQGPEFLTYFQNEAQLEKSRLLSDRFSAERPKGSFSTLEIQRTEQGDSAMYLCASSLGRVYGYTFGSGTRLTVV.

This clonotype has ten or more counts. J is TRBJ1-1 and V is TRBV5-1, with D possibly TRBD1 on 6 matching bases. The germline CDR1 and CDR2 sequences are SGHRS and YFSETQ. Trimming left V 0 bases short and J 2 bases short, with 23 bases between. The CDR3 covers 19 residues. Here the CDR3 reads CASSLVLPGRSQGNTEAFF. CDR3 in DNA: TGCGCCAGCAGCTTGGTACTGCCGGGACGATCACAGGGAAACACTGAAGCTTTCTTT.

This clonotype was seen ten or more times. CDR3 bases: TGTGCCAGCAGTTTTATTGTAATCGGTGAGCAGTTCTTC. This sequence encodes CASSFIVIGEQFF. This sequence joins TRBV7-2 and TRBJ2-1; D is unresolved. The CDR3 contains 13 residues. V gave up 6 bases and J gave up 9 bases, with 15 bases separating them. Germline CDR1 SGHTA, CDR2 FQGNSA.

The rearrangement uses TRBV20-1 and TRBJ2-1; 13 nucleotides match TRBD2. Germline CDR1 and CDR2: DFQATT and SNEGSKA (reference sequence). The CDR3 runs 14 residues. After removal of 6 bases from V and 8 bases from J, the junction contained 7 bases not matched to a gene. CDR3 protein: CSAGLAGVGDEQFF. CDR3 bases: TGCAGTGCCGGACTAGCGGGAGTGGGGGATGAGCAGTTCTTC.

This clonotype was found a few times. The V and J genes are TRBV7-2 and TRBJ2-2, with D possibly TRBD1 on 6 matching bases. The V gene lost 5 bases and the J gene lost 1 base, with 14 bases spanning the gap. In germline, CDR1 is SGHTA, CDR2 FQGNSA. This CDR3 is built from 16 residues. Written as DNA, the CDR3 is TGTGCCAGCAGCCCCTGGGGGCGGAAGAACACCGGGGAGCTGTTTTTT. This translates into CASSPWGRKNTGELFF.

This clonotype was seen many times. The DNA of the CDR3 is TGTGCCAGCAGTTACCCCAGACTAGCGGGAGTCTCCGGGGAGCTGTTTTTT. This gives the protein CASSYPRLAGVSGELFF. This rearrangement joins TRBV6-2 or TRBV6-3 to TRBJ2-2; 12 bases align to TRBD2. The V gene end was trimmed by 2 bases and the J gene end by 6 bases; junction bases not matched to a gene: 7. The germline V gene encodes CDR1 MNHEY and CDR2 SVGEGT. The CDR3 totals 17 residues.

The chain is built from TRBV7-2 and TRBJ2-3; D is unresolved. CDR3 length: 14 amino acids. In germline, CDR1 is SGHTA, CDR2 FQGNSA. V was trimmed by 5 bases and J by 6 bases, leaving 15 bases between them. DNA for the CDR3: TGTGCCAGCAGCCCCATGGTGCCCCCCGATACGCAGTATTTT. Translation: CASSPMVPPDTQYF.

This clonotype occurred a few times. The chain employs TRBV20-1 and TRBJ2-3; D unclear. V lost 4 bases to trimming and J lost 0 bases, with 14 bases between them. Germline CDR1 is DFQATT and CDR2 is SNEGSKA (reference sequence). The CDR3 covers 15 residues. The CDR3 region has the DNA TGCAGTGCTACCTCTCTAGTTTCTAGCACAGATACGCAGTATTTT. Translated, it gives CSATSLVSSTDTQYF.

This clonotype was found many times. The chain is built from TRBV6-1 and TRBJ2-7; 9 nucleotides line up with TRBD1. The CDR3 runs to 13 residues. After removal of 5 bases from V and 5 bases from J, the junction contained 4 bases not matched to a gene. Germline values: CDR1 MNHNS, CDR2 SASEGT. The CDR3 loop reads CASSITGGNEQYF. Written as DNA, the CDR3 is TGTGCCAGCAGTATAACAGGGGGCAACGAGCAGTACTTC.

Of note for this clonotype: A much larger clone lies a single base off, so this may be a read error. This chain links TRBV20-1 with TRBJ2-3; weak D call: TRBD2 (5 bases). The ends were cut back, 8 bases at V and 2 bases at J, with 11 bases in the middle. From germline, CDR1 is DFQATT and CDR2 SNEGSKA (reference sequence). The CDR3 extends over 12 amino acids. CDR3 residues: CSSSAATDTQYF. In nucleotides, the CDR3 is TGCAGTTCATCAGCGGCCACAGATACGCAGTATTTT.

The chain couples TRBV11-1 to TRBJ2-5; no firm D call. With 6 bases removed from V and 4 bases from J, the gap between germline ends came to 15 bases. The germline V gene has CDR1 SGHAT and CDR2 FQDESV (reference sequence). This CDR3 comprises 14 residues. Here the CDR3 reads CASSFNAYTETQYF. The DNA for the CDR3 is TGTGCCAGCAGTTTTAACGCTTACACAGAGACCCAGTACTTC.

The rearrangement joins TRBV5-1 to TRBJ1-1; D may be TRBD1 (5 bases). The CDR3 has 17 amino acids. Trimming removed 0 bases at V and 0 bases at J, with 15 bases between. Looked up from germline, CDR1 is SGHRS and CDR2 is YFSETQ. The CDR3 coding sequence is TGCGCCAGCAGCTTGGATGGGGCGGCGACAATGAACACTGAAGCTTTCTTT. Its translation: CASSLDGAATMNTEAFF.

CDR3 nucleotide sequence: TGCAGCGTGGGGTCTAGCGGGGGGTATGAGCAGTTCTTC. Translating it yields CSVGSSGGYEQFF. This chain links TRBV29-1 with TRBJ2-1, with 11 positions matching TRBD2. The CDR3 sequence is 13 residues long. With 6 bases clipped from V and 8 bases from J, the junction kept 6 bases outside the gene matches. CDR1 and CDR2 (germline): SQVTM, ANQGSEA.

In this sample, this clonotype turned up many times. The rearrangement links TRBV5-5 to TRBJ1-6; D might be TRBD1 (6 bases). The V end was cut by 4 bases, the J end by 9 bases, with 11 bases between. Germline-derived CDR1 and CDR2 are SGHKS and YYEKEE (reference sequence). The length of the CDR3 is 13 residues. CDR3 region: CASSRGDISPLHF. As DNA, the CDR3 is TGTGCCAGCAGCAGGGGGGACATTTCACCCCTCCACTTT.

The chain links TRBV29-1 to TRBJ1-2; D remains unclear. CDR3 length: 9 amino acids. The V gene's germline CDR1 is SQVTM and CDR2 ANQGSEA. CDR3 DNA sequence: TGCAGTGCCGGGGATGGCTACACCTTC. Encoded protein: CSAGDGYTF.

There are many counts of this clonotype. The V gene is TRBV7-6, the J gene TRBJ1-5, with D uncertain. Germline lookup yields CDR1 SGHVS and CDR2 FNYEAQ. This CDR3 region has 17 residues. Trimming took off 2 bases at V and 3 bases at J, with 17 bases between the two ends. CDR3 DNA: TGTGCCAGCAGCTTATGGGCCCCTCTCATACTCAATCAGCCCCAGCATTTT. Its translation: CASSLWAPLILNQPQHF.

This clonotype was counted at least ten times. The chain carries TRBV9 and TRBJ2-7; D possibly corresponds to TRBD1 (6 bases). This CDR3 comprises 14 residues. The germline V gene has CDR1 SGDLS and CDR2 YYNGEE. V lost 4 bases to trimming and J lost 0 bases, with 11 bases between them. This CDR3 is CASSPRQDSYEQYF. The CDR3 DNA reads TGTGCCAGCAGCCCTCGACAGGACTCCTACGAGCAGTACTTC.

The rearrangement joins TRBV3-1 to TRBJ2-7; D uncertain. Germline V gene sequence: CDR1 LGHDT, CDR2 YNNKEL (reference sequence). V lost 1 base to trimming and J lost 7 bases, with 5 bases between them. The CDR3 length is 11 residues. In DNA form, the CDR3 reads TGTGCCAGCAGCCAAGTCGGGGAGCAGTACTTC. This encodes CASSQVGEQYF.

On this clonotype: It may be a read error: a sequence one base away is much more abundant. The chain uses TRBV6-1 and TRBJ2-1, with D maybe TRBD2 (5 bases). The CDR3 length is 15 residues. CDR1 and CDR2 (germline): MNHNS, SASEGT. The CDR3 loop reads CVSTRRYGVSDEQFF. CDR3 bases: TGTGTCAGCACCCGTCGGTATGGAGTTAGCGATGAGCAGTTCTTC.

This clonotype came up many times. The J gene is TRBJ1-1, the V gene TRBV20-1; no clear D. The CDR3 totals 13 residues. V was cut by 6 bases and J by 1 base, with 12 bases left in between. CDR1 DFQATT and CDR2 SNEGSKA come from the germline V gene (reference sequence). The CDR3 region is CSAEKDGNTEAFF. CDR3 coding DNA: TGCAGTGCAGAGAAAGACGGGAACACTGAAGCTTTCTTT.

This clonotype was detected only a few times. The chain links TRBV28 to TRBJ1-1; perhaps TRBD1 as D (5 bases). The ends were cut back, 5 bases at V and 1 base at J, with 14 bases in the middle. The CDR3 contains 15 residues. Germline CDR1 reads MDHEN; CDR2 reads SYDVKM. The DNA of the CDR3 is TGTGCCAGCAGTCCAGAACAGGATTCGAACACTGAAGCTTTCTTT. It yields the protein CASSPEQDSNTEAFF.

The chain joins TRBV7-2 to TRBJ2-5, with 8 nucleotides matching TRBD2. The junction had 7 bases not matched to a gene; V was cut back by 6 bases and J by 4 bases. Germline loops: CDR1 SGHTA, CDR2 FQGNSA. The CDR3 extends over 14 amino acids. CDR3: CASRIGRASETQYF. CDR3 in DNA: TGTGCCAGCAGGATCGGGAGGGCCTCAGAGACCCAGTACTTC.

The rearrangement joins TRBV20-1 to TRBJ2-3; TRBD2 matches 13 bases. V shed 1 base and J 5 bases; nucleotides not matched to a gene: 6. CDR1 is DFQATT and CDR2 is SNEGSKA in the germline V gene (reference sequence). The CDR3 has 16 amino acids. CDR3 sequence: CSARAGLAGFGDTQYF. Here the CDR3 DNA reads TGCAGTGCTAGAGCGGGACTAGCGGGGTTCGGAGATACGCAGTATTTT.

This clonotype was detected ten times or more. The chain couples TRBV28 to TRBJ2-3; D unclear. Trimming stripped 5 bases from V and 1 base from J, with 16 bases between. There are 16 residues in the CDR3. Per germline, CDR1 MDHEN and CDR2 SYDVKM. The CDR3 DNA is TGTGCCAGCAGTACCCCTCTCGGAAAGGGCACAGATACGCAGTATTTT. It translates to CASSTPLGKGTDTQYF.